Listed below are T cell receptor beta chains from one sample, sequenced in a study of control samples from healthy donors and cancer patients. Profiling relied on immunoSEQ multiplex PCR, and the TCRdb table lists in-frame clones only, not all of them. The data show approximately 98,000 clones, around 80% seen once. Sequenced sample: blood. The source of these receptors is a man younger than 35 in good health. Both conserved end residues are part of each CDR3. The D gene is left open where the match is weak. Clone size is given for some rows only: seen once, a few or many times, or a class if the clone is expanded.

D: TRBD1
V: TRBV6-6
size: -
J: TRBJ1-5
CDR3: CASEAQTTGSWQPQHF
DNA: TGTGCCAGCGAAGCCCAAACGACAGGGTCATGGCAGCCCCAGCATTTT

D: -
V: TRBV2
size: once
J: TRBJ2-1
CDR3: CARKADYFGNEQFF
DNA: -

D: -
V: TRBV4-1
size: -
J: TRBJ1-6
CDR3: CASSQDNPTSPLHF
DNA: TGCGCCAGCAGCCAAGACAATCCGACCTCACCCCTCCACTTT

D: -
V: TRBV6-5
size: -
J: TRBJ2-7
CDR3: CASSGPNYEQYF
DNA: TGTGCCAGCTCTGGACCTAATTACGAGCAGTACTTC

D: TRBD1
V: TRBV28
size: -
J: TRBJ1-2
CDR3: CASSLFGFDRGRDNYGYTF
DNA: TGTGCCAGCAGTTTATTCGGTTTTGACAGGGGGCGCGATAACTATGGCTACACCTTC

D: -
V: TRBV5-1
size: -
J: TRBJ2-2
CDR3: CASSFTGSNTGELFF
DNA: TGCGCCAGCAGCTTTACAGGGTCGAACACCGGGGAGCTGTTTTTT

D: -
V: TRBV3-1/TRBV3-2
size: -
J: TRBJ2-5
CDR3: CASSQRGAGETQYF
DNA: TGTGCCAGCAGCCAGAGGGGGGCGGGAGAGACCCAGTACTTC

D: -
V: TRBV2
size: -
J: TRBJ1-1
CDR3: CASHEEGTPALRAFF
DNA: TGTGCCAGCCACGAAGAGGGGACACCGGCGTTAAGGGCTTTCTTT

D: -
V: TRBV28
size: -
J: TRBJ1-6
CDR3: CASSPPTGVQYNSPLHF
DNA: TGTGCCAGCAGTCCCCCCACCGGGGTCCAATATAATTCACCCCTCCACTTT

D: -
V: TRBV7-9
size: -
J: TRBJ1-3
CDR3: CASSLMASSGNTIYF
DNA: TGTGCCAGCAGCTTAATGGCCAGCTCTGGAAACACCATATATTTT

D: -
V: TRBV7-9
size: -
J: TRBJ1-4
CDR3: CASSNPTGNANEKLFF
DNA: TGTGCCAGCAGCAATCCAACAGGGAACGCTAATGAAAAACTGTTTTTT

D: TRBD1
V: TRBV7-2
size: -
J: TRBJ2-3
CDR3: CASSLGQGGDTQYF
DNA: TGTGCCAGCAGCTTAGGACAGGGGGGAGATACGCAGTATTTT

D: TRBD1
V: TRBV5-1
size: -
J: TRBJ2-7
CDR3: CASRPIPGQGDEQYF
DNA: TGCGCCAGCAGACCTATCCCGGGACAGGGTGACGAGCAGTACTTC

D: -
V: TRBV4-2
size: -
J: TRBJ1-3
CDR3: CASSQEGVGRKGNTIYF
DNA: TGTGCCAGCAGCCAAGAGGGGGTTGGGCGTAAGGGAAACACCATATATTTT

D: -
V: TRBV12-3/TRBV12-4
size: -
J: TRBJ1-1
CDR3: CASSQVGTEAFF
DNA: TGTGCCAGCAGCCAGGTGGGCACTGAAGCTTTCTTT

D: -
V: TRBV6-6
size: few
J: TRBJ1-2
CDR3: CASSYGTFDGYTF
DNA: TGTGCCAGCAGTTACGGCACCTTTGATGGCTACACCTTC

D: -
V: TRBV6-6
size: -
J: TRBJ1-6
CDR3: CASSYSGNNSPLHF
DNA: TGTGCCAGCAGCTACTCAGGGAATAATTCACCCCTCCACTTT

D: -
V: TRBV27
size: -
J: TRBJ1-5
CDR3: CASRSWGASNQPQHF
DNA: TGTGCCAGCAGGTCATGGGGAGCTAGCAATCAGCCCCAGCATTTT

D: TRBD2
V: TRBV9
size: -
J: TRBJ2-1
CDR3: CASSAGTSYDEQFF
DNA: TGTGCCAGCAGCGCCGGGACTAGCTACGATGAGCAGTTCTTC

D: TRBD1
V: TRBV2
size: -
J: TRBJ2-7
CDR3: CASSEGDRGSYEQYF
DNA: TGTGCCAGCAGTGAGGGGGACAGGGGGTCCTACGAGCAGTACTTC

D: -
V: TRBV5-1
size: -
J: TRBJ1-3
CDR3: CASSAGVTWNTIYF
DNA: TGCGCCAGCAGTGCAGGCGTGACGTGGAACACCATATATTTT

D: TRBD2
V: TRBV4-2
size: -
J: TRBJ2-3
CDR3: CASSQTSGGSDTQYF
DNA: TGTGCCAGCAGTCAGACTAGCGGGGGGTCAGATACGCAGTATTTT

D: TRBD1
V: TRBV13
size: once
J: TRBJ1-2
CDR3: CASSGGQGDYGYTF
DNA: TGTGCCAGCAGCGGCGGGCAGGGGGATTATGGCTACACCTTC

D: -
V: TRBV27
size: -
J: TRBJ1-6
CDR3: CASSLSISTGSPLHF
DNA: TGTGCCAGCAGTTTATCGATCTCAACGGGTTCACCCCTCCACTTT

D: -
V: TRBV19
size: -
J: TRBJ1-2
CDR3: CASSILPLSGYTF
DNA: TGTGCCAGTAGTATCCTACCGTTATCTGGCTACACCTTC

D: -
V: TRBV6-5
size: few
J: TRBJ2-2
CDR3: CASSYDRRAGGELFF
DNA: TGTGCCAGCAGTTACGACAGGAGGGCAGGGGGGGAGCTGTTTTTT

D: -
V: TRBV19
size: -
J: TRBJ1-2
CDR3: CASDSGEWVYGYTF
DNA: TGTGCCAGTGACTCCGGGGAATGGGTCTATGGCTACACCTTC

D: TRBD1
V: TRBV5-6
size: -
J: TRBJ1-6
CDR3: CASSSLPGQYNSPLHF
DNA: TGTGCCAGCAGCTCGCTCCCGGGACAGTACAATTCACCCCTCCACTTT

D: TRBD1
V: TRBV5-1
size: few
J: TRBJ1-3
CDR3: CASSQDREGNTIYF
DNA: TGCGCCAGCAGCCAGGACAGGGAAGGAAACACCATATATTTT

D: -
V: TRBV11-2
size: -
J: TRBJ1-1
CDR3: CASSGGQKAFF
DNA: TGTGCCAGCAGCGGAGGACAGAAAGCTTTCTTT

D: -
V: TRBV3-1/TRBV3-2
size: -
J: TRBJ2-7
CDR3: CASSQDRLGYEQYF
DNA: TGTGCCAGCAGCCAAGATCGATTGGGCTACGAGCAGTACTTC

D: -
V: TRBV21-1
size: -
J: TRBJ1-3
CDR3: CASSRVVGGNTIYF
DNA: TGTGCCAGCAGCCGTGTCGTCGGTGGAAACACCATATATTTT

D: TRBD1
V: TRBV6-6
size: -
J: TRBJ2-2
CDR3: CASSPEDRQGPANTGELFF
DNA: TGTGCCAGCAGTCCCGAGGATCGACAGGGACCAGCGAACACCGGGGAGCTGTTTTTT

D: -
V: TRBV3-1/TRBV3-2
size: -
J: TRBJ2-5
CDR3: CASSQVTRASKQETQYF
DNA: TGTGCCAGCAGCCAAGTTACCAGGGCCTCTAAACAAGAGACCCAGTACTTC

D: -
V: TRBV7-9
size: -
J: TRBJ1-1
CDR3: CASSQEGWAAEAFF
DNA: TGTGCCAGCAGCCAAGAGGGGTGGGCAGCTGAAGCTTTCTTT

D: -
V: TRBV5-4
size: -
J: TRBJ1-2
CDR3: CASSFPQINYGYTF
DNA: TGTGCCAGCAGCTTTCCACAGATTAACTATGGCTACACCTTC

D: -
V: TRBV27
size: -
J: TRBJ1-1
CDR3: CASSLYGEPEAFF
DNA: TGTGCCAGCAGTTTATATGGGGAACCTGAAGCTTTCTTT

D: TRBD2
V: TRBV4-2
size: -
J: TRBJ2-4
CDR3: CASSQDGGGVQYF
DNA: TGTGCCAGCAGCCAAGATGGCGGGGGGGTTCAGTACTTC

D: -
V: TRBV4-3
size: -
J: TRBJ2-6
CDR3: CASSQAVLRESGANVLTF
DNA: TGCGCCAGCAGCCAAGCGGTCCTTAGAGAATCTGGGGCCAACGTCCTGACTTTC

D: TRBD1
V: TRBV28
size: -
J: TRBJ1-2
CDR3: CASSLWGLRDSRLSINYGYTF
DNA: TGTGCCAGCAGTTTATGGGGACTGAGGGACAGCCGACTTTCAATCAACTATGGCTACACCTTC